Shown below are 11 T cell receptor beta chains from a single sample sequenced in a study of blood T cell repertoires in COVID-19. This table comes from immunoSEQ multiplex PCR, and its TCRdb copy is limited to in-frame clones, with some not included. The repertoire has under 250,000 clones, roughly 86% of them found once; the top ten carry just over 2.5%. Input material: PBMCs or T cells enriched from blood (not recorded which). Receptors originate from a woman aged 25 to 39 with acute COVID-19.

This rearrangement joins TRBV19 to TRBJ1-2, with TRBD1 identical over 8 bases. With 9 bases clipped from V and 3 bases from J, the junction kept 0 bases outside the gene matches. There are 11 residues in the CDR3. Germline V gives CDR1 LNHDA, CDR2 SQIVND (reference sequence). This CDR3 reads CASRGHYGYTF. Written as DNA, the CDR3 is TGTGCCAGCAGGGGGCACTATGGCTACACCTTC.

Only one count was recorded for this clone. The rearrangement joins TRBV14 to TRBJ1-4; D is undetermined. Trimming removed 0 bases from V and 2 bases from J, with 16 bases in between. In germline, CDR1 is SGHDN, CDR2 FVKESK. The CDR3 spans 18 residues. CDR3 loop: CASSQDRRRTGTNEKLFF. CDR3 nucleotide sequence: TGTGCCAGCAGCCAAGATCGAAGAAGGACGGGGACTAATGAAAAACTGTTTTTT.

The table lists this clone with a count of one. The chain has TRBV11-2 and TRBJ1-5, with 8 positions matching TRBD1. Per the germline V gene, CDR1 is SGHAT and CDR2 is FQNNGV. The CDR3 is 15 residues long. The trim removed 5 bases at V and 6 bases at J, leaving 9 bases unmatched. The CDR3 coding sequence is TGTGCCAGCAGCCGAACAGGGACAGGTAGTCAGCCCCAGCATTTT. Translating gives CASSRTGTGSQPQHF.

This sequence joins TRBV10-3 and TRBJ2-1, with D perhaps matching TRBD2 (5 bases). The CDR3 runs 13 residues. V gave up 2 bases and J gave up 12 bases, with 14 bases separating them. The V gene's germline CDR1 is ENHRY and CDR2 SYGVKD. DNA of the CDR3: TGTGCCATCAGTGAGGGACGGTTTGAGGGGCAGTTCTTC. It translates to CAISEGRFEGQFF.

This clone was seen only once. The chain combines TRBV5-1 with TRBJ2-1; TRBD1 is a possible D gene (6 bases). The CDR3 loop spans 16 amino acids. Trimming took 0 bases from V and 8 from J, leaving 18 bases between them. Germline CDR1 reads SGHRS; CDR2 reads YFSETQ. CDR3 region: CASSLATGSSWHEQFF. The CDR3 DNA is TGCGCCAGCAGCTTGGCCACAGGGTCGAGTTGGCATGAGCAGTTCTTC.

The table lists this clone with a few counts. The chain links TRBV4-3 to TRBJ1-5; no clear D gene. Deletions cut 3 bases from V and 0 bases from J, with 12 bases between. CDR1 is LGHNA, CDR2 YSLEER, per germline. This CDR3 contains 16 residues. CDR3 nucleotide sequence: TGCGCCAGCAGCCAGGAGGCGCGGGGTAGCAATCAGCCCCAGCATTTT. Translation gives CASSQEARGSNQPQHF.

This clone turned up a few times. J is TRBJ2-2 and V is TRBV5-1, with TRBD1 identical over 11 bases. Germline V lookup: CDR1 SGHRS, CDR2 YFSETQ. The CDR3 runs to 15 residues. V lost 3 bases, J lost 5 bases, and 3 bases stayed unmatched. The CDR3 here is CASSSGQGVTGELFF. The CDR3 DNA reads TGCGCCAGCAGCTCGGGACAGGGGGTTACCGGGGAGCTGTTTTTT.

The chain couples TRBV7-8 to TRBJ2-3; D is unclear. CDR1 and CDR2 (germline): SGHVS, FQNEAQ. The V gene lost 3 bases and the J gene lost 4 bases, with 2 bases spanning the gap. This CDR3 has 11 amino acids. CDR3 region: CASSFADTQYF. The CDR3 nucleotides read TGTGCCAGCAGCTTCGCAGATACGCAGTATTTT.

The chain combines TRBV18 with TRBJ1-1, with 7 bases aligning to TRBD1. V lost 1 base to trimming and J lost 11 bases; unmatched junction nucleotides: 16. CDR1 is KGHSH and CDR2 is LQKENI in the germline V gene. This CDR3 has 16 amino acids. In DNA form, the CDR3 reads TGTGCCAGCTCACCACGGTTCTGGGGGGAGACAGGGAGCGCTTTCTTT. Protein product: CASSPRFWGETGSAFF.

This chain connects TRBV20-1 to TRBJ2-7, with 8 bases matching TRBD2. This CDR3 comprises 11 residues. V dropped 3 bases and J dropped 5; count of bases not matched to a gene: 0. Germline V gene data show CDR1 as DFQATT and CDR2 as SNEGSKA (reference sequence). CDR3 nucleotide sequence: TGCAGTGCTAGCGGGGGGGACGAGCAGTACTTC. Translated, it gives CSASGGDEQYF.

In nucleotides, the CDR3 is TGTGCCAGCACCCGGACACCCGGGAACACTGAAGCTTTCTTT. It yields the protein CASTRTPGNTEAFF. V usage is TRBV5-6 and J usage is TRBJ1-1; D might be TRBD1 (5 bases). This CDR3 has 14 amino acids. The germline CDR1 and CDR2 sequences are SGHDT and YYEEEE. Trimming shortened V by 6 bases and J by 1 base, and 13 bases separated the two germline ends. The entire variable domain, with the rest obtained from reference TRBV5-6 and TRBJ1-1, is as follows: DAGVTQSPTHLIKTRGQQVTLRCSPKSGHDTVSWYQQALGQGPQFIFQYYEEEERQRGNFPDRFSGHQFPNYSSELNVNALLLGDSALYLCASTRTPGNTEAFFGQGTRLTVV.